Included here is one T cell receptor beta chain sequence, with context. Its antigen is still unknown. This may come from a read error, since a much larger clone is one base off. This sample is part of a study of blood T cell repertoires in COVID-19 (TCRdb year 2020). Study-wide context: Samples from collaborators originated in the United States, Italy and Spain and spanned both the acute and convalescent phases of COVID-19. The material from the prospective study consisted of cDNA or gDNA derived from T cells, B-cell-depleted T cells, or PBMCs. Subjects who had been exposed to COVID-19, were actively infected with it, or had recovered from it provided the deeply sampled blood TCRbeta repertoires that made up the dataset. The repertoires were released in a freely available public database intended as a resource for research on the immune response to SARS-CoV-2. The samples were drawn from two sources: the first 160 participants of the ongoing ImmuneRACE study, and over 950 subjects contributed by 6 global collaborators. The sample metadata nearly always contained a de-identified subject ID, COVID-19 status, age in years and sex. HLA class I and class II types, where available, came from metadata supplied by the sample provider rather than from assay-based typing. Results and caveats for the whole study, not just this receptor: The amount of clinical and demographic metadata varied by source and participant and was provided uncurated.

The immunoSEQ Assay, a bias-controlled multiplex PCR, was used to amplify TCRbeta CDR3 regions from genomic DNA. The original pipeline was this. The number of nucleated cells in each sample was estimated by amplification of reference gene primers within the assay. To quantify the absolute abundance of each unique TCRbeta CDR3 rearrangement, sequence reads were collapsed and filtered. For each sample, productive Simpson clonality was calculated as the square root of Simpson's diversity index over productive rearrangements. In TCRdb, the immuneACCESS table is reduced to in-frame sequences with V and J assigned. These tables do not hold every clone; where another copy was compared, an unresolved V gene accounts for under half, and the others remain unexplained. The V and J calls and clone size were taken over from that table, and D and trimming were inferred from the DNA. This sample is represented by approximately 20,000 clones; 82% of them were singletons. Clones ranked in the top ten supply about 6% of the sample.

Each collaborating institution followed its own protocols to collect whole blood in K2EDTA tubes. Collaborator samples were shipped for TCRbeta analysis as frozen whole blood, isolated PBMCs, or DNA extracted from either sample type. CDR1 and CDR2 are read off the germline V gene (reference sequence) as SSHAT and FNYEAQ. V and J are trimmed by 5 bases and 0 bases, and the gene matches miss 2 bases of the junction. Spanning cysteine to phenylalanine, the CDR3 consists of 15 amino acids. The read is trimmed to its CDR3 DNA, 45 bases read in frame from base 1. The sequenced material came from peripheral blood. This clonotype originated in a human donor in a cohort sampled during active COVID-19. Here the chain combines TRBV7-7 and TRBJ2-1, with 9 central nucleotides matching TRBD2. The CDR3 protein sequence reads: CASSPTSGSYNEQFF. Here is the DNA: TGTGCCAGCAGCCCGACTAGCGGCTCCTACAATGAGCAGTTCTTC.